The entry that follows covers one T cell receptor (beta chain) sequence. Its target is unknown. This CDR3 has 14 amino acids. Trimming stripped 4 bases from V and 2 bases from J, with 12 bases between. Germline-derived CDR1 and CDR2 are SGHTA and FQGNSA. Researchers prepared the TCRbeta library using unique molecular identifiers, the study reports. TCRdb reanalysed the PCR reads using MiXCR and keeps one entry per CDR3 protein. The sample has around 120,000 distinct CDR3 sequences, about 23% seen once; the top ten hold about 11%. The entry originates in a study of T-cell reconstitution after alpha-beta-depleted transplantation in children. Study observations and caveats: Approximately two months post-transplant, alpha-beta T cells reportedly originated from several hundred expanded graft clones.

This rearrangement joins TRBV7-2 to TRBJ2-7; a weak D match, TRBD1 (5 bases). The clonotype originates from a male patient between 2 and 10 years old who had a stem cell transplant for chronic granulomatous disease, so the T cells may come from the graft donor. Material: PBMCs, mostly from graft donor cells, obtained 180 days after TCRalphabeta/CD19-depleted stem cell transplant. CDR3 bases: TGTGCCAGCAGCTCAGGGCGGCCTACCTACGAGCAGTACTTC. It codes for CASSSGRPTYEQYF.